This T cell receptor beta chain stems from a study of vaccination effects on CD4 cells after COVID-19. Overall study findings and caveats: In the late period after vaccination, infection- and vaccine-induced clones contracted markedly. In healthy vaccinees, only 1 of 255 vaccine-induced clones cross-reacted with common cold coronaviruses.

As regards this clone: What it recognizes is unknown.

Measured with immunoSEQ multiplex PCR; TCRdb has only the in-frame clones, and not every one. The profile covers about 41,000 clones, with over 60% appearing a single time and about 3% taken by the ten largest. Trimming took 10 bases from V and 8 from J, leaving 14 bases between them. Germline V CDR1 and CDR2: MRHNA, SNTAGT. The CDR3 is 11 residues long. Antigen-specific CD4+ T cells were first expanded with viral peptide pools by the ViraFEST assay and only then sequenced. Culture proceeded for approximately 10 days, and CD4+ T cells were then isolated. Vaccinated recipients, who were negative for nucleocapsid antibodies, had no history of SARS-CoV-2 infection. It was on days 3 and 7 that half the medium was replaced with IL-2 medium.

The genes are TRBV6-4 and TRBJ1-2; perhaps TRBD1 as D (6 bases). The starting material was CD4+ T cells from PBMCs cultured with HCoV-NL63 spike peptides, obtained before COVID-19 vaccination. The TCR comes from a human donor who received a COVID-19 vaccine. The CDR3 spells CANEGGCGYTF. The DNA for the CDR3 is TGTGCCAACGAGGGGGGATGCGGCTACACCTTC.